One sample yielded the 7 T cell receptor beta chains listed below, sequenced in a study of healthy donors' naive CD4 and CD8 T cells. A linear amplification protocol produced the TCR libraries from approximately 460 ng of total RNA. MiXCR was run by TCRdb on the reads, yielding one entry per CDR3 protein. This sample has 180,000 or so distinct CDR3 sequences, with about 76% found just once. The source material was naive CD4+ and CD8+ T cells sorted from blood, pooled from several donors. Every receptor here comes from a pool of human donors in good health; the sample pools cells from several healthy donors.

CDR3 loop: CASSLRGDRSSNQPQHF. The CDR3 bases are TGTGCCAGCAGTTTAAGGGGGGACAGGAGTAGCAATCAGCCCCAGCATTTT. The chain combines TRBV27 with TRBJ1-5, with TRBD1 identical over 8 bases. V shed 2 bases and J 0 bases; nucleotides not matched to a gene: 6. The germline V gene has CDR1 MNHEY and CDR2 SMNVEV (reference sequence). This CDR3 contains 17 residues.

The chain couples TRBV6-2 or TRBV6-3 to TRBJ2-3; D is possibly TRBD1 (7 bases). The CDR3 contains 18 residues. V was trimmed by 5 bases and J by 0 bases, leaving 21 bases between them. Germline V gene data show CDR1 as MNHEY and CDR2 as SVGEGT. The chain's CDR3 is CASSTNLAEGASTDTQYF. CDR3 nucleotide sequence: TGTGCCAGCAGTACCAATTTAGCGGAGGGGGCTAGCACAGATACGCAGTATTTT.

This clonotype was recorded a few times. The chain joins TRBV27 to TRBJ2-5, with 7 bases that match TRBD1. With V trimmed by 6 bases and J by 2 bases, 21 bases remained unmatched. Germline lookup yields CDR1 MNHEY and CDR2 SMNVEV (reference sequence). The CDR3 consists of 19 residues. The chain's CDR3 is CASSFTSEATGRWQETQYF. The CDR3 nucleotides are TGTGCCAGCAGCTTCACCTCGGAGGCGACAGGGCGCTGGCAAGAGACCCAGTACTTC.

The V and J genes are TRBV29-1 and TRBJ1-1; D is ambiguous. The CDR3 totals 13 residues. The germline V gene encodes CDR1 SQVTM and CDR2 ANQGSEA. The V end was cut by 4 bases, the J end by 2 bases, with 11 bases between. CDR3 sequence reads: CSVASAANTEAFF. CDR3 sequence (DNA): TGCAGCGTTGCGTCGGCGGCAAACACTGAAGCTTTCTTT.

This clonotype was seen a handful of times. This chain joins TRBV27 and TRBJ1-6; D not resolved. Looked up from germline, CDR1 is MNHEY and CDR2 is SMNVEV (reference sequence). This CDR3 has 14 residues. The V end lost 7 bases, the J end lost 4 bases, and 11 bases lay between the germline ends. The CDR3 DNA reads as TGTGCCAGCACCCCGACACCGTATAATTCACCCCTCCACTTT. This encodes CASTPTPYNSPLHF.

This clonotype was seen only a few times. The V call is TRBV6-5, the J call TRBJ2-7; TRBD1 matches at 8 bases. The CDR3 loop spans 15 amino acids. J lost 2 bases, V lost 2 bases, and 5 bases had no gene match. CDR1 and CDR2 (germline): MNHEY, SVGAGI. CDR3 loop: CASSYEQGAAYEQYF. The DNA for the CDR3 is TGTGCCAGCAGTTACGAGCAGGGGGCTGCCTACGAGCAGTACTTC.

This chain joins TRBV5-4 and TRBJ2-7; TRBD2 agrees at 7 bases. The length of the CDR3 is 13 residues. Trimming took 3 bases from V and 4 from J; bases not matched to a gene: 4. Germline values: CDR1 SGHNT, CDR2 YYREEE (reference sequence). CDR3 amino acids: CASSSGTIYEQYF. CDR3 bases: TGTGCCAGCAGCTCCGGGACTATTTACGAGCAGTACTTC.